Below are 15 T cell receptor beta chains sequenced from a single sample in a study of T cells after yellow fever vaccination. TCRdb redid the calling of the 5' RACE reads with MiXCR, one entry per CDR3 protein. The repertoire has around 320,000 distinct CDR3 sequences, roughly 4.3% of them found once; the top ten carry just under 20%. This sample comprised PBMCs, obtained 15 days after the yellow fever booster vaccination. The receptors originated from a man between 18 and 29 years old who received the YFV17D yellow fever vaccine.

This clonotype has only a few counts. This rearrangement joins TRBV7-9 to TRBJ2-3, with D perhaps matching TRBD1 (5 bases). The CDR3 runs 15 residues. The V gene lost 4 bases and the J gene lost 1 base, with 12 bases spanning the gap. Germline CDR1 is SEHNR and CDR2 is FQNEAQ (reference sequence). The CDR3 DNA reads as TGTGCCAGCAGCTCCAGGGTTGTTGGCACAGATACGCAGTATTTT. Residues: CASSSRVVGTDTQYF.

In this sample, this clonotype turned up many times. This sequence joins TRBV7-8 and TRBJ2-1, with 7 bases matching TRBD2. With V trimmed by 2 bases and J by 12 bases, 22 bases remained unmatched. Germline CDR1 reads SGHVS; CDR2 reads FQNEAQ. The CDR3 has 18 residues. DNA for the CDR3: TGTGCCAGCAGCTTATGGGCCGCTGCTGCGGGGGAGACTCGTGGGCAGTTCTTC. Its protein product is CASSLWAAAAGETRGQFF.

The chain combines TRBV20-1 with TRBJ1-2; tentatively, D is TRBD1 (5 bases). CDR1 is DFQATT and CDR2 is SNEGSKA in the germline V gene (reference sequence). Trimming shortened V by 8 bases and J by 3 bases, and 16 bases separated the two germline ends. This CDR3 contains 13 residues. CDR3 protein: CSSPGGSDYGYTF. The CDR3 DNA follows: TGCAGTTCCCCCGGGGGATCTGACTATGGCTACACCTTC.

Only a few counts were recorded for this clonotype. V is TRBV15 and J is TRBJ2-3; a weak D match, TRBD1 (5 bases). Between the trimmed V and J ends, which lost 0 bases and 8 bases, there was a span of 18 bases. CDR3 size: 16 residues. The germline V gene has CDR1 LNHNV and CDR2 YYDKDF (reference sequence). For the CDR3, the DNA is TGTGCCACCAGCAGAGATGCCGCATTTAGGGGCAGTACGCAGTATTTT. Translation: CATSRDAAFRGSTQYF.

This chain uses TRBV7-3 with TRBJ2-3; 9 bases agree with TRBD1. The CDR3 is 15 residues long. The V gene end was trimmed by 5 bases and the J gene end by 0 bases; junction bases not matched to a gene: 3. In germline, CDR1 is SGHTA, CDR2 FQGTGA. The CDR3 loop is CASSRGQGSTDTQYF. CDR3 DNA: TGTGCCAGCAGCAGAGGACAGGGGAGCACAGATACGCAGTATTTT.

This clonotype was detected many times. The rearrangement joins TRBV6-6 to TRBJ2-7, with D possibly matching TRBD2 (6 bases). Germline assignment: CDR1 MNHNY and CDR2 SVGAGI (reference sequence). V was clipped by 5 bases and J by 4 bases, with 15 bases between them. The length of the CDR3 is 14 residues. CDR3: CASSTNAGIYEQYV. In nucleotides, the CDR3 is TGTGCCAGCAGTACAAACGCGGGGATTTACGAGCAGTACGTC.

J is TRBJ2-7 and V is TRBV13; perhaps TRBD2 as D (5 bases). CDR3 length: 17 residues. Germline V CDR1 and CDR2: PRHDT, FYEKMQ (reference sequence). V lost 3 bases to trimming and J lost 7 bases, with 25 bases between them. CDR3 in DNA: TGTGCCAGCAGCTTGACCCTCGGGAACTCCCCATCGAGTGAGCAGTACTTC. It is translated as CASSLTLGNSPSSEQYF.

The chain carries TRBV5-1 and TRBJ2-1, with 8 bases fitting TRBD2. The junction had 9 bases not matched to a gene; V was cut back by 4 bases and J by 9 bases. The CDR3 extends over 14 amino acids. Germline CDR1 is SGHRS and CDR2 is YFSETQ. In DNA form, the CDR3 reads TGCGCCAGCAGCCCCCCTGCGGGGGGAGCTGAGCAGTTCTTC. Its translation is CASSPPAGGAEQFF.

The table lists this clonotype with a few counts. The V gene is TRBV5-1, the J gene TRBJ1-1; 10 nucleotides match TRBD1. Germline CDR1 and CDR2: SGHRS and YFSETQ. The CDR3 is 15 residues long. The junction had 4 bases not matched to a gene; V was cut back by 5 bases and J by 0 bases. The CDR3 loop reads CASRPTGGMNTEAFF. DNA for the CDR3: TGCGCCAGCAGGCCGACAGGGGGCATGAACACTGAAGCTTTCTTT.

This clonotype was counted ten times or more. V is TRBV21-1 and J is TRBJ2-7; the DNA was not used to check the table's D call, TRBD1. TRBV21-1 is recorded as a pseudogene. The CDR3 extends over 15 amino acids. The CDR3 loop reads CASSFETGCTYEQYV. CDR3 nucleotide sequence: TGTGCCAGCAGCTTTGAGACAGGTTGCACCTACGAGCAGTACGTC.

There are a few counts of this clonotype. The J gene is TRBJ2-7, the V gene TRBV2; the D is unclear. V lost 5 bases, J lost 7 bases, and 12 bases lay in between. The CDR3 is 12 residues long. The germline gives CDR1 SNHLY, CDR2 FYNNEI. Here the CDR3 reads CASSPFSREQYV. CDR3 DNA: TGTGCCAGCAGTCCCTTTTCACGGGAGCAGTACGTC.

The chain carries TRBV2 and TRBJ2-5; TRBD1 aligns across 8 bases. J lost 5 bases, V lost 4 bases, and 3 bases had no gene match. Germline CDR1 SNHLY, CDR2 FYNNEI. This CDR3 has 13 amino acids. CDR3 residues: CASSVTGEETQYF. For the CDR3, the DNA is TGTGCCAGCAGTGTGACAGGGGAGGAGACCCAGTACTTC.

The chain combines TRBV5-1 with TRBJ2-1, with a weak D call TRBD2 (5 bases). V was clipped by 0 bases and J by 1 base, with 14 bases between them. Germline CDR1 reads SGHRS; CDR2 reads YFSETQ. This CDR3 is built from 17 residues. This CDR3 is CASSLGAGHASYNEQFF. The DNA of the CDR3 is TGCGCCAGCAGCTTGGGTGCGGGTCACGCTTCCTACAATGAGCAGTTCTTC.

The rearrangement links TRBV11-3 to TRBJ2-1; 8 bases are shared with TRBD2. Germline V gives CDR1 SGHNT, CDR2 YENEEA. The CDR3 totals 17 residues. J gave up 4 bases and V 4 bases, and 12 bases lay outside the gene matches. DNA of the CDR3: TGTGCCAGCAGCTCCCAGGGTGGAGCGGGGGCATACAATGAGCAGTTCTTC. Amino acids: CASSSQGGAGAYNEQFF.

This clonotype was counted only a few times. The chain joins TRBV6-2 or TRBV6-3 to TRBJ2-5; D remains unclear. Germline V CDR1 and CDR2: MNHEY, SVGEGT. V lost 11 bases to trimming and J lost 4 bases, with 17 bases between them. The CDR3 covers 13 residues. CDR3 DNA: TGTGCCGCCAGCAGTTACTCCTCAGAGACCCAGTACTTC. Translation: CAASSYSSETQYF.